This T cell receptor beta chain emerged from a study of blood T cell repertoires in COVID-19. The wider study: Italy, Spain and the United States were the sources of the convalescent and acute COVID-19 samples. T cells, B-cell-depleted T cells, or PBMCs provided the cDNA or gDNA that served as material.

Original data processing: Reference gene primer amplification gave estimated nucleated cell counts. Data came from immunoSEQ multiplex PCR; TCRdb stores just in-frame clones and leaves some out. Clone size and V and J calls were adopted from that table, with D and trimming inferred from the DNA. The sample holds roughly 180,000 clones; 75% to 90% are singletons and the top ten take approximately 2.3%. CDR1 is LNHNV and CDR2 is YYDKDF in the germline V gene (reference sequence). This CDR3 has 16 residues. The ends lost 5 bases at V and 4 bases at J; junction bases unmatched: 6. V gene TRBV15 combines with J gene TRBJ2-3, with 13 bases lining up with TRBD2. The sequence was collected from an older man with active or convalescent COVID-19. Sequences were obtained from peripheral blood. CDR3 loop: CATSEQLAGGPDTQYF. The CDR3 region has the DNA TGTGCCACCAGCGAACAACTAGCGGGGGGGCCAGATACGCAGTATTTT.